A selection of T cell receptor beta chains follows, all from one sample in a study of OX40 agonist ivuxolimab in advanced cancers. The assay was immunoSEQ multiplex PCR, and TCRdb's table has in-frame clones only and misses some. In the table there are fewer than 35,000 clones, about 74% of which are singletons. Sequences were derived from CD4+ or CD8+ T cells sorted from blood, sampled in a trial of the OX40 agonist ivuxolimab. The receptors shown here come from an adult with an advanced solid tumor such as melanoma, head and neck, liver or kidney cancer. The CDR3 runs from the conserved cysteine through the conserved F or W. A D gene is named only where the DNA matches it firmly. Only part of the rows carry a size: once, few, many, or a class if the clone is expanded.

D gene,clone size,J gene,V gene,CDR3 protein,CDR3 DNA
-,-,TRBJ1-5,TRBV28,CASSLGGYSNQPQHF,TGTGCCAGCAGTCTTGGGGGGTATAGCAATCAGCCCCAGCATTTT
TRBD1,-,TRBJ1-1,TRBV29-1,CSVGQGNTEAFF,TGCAGCGTTGGACAGGGTAACACTGAAGCTTTCTTT
-,-,TRBJ2-1,TRBV6-1,CASSDRYYNEQFF,TGTGCCAGCAGTGACAGGTACTACAATGAGCAGTTCTTC
TRBD1,-,TRBJ1-1,TRBV18,CASSRQGGTEAFF,TGTGCCAGCTCCCGACAGGGAGGCACTGAAGCTTTCTTT
TRBD1,once,TRBJ1-2,TRBV6-6,CASSAYRGYGYTF,TGTGCCAGCAGCGCGTACAGGGGCTATGGCTACACCTTC
-,-,TRBJ1-1,TRBV6-1,CASSWGQNTEAFF,TGTGCCAGCAGTTGGGGTCAAAACACTGAAGCTTTCTTT
TRBD1,-,TRBJ1-5,TRBV2,CASNRDSNQPQHF,TGTGCCAGCAATCGGGACAGTAATCAGCCCCAGCATTTT
-,-,TRBJ2-7,TRBV27,CASRLDRGTYEQYF,TGTGCCAGCAGATTAGATCGGGGAACCTACGAGCAGTACTTC
-,-,TRBJ2-6,TRBV2,CASSDAQILPNVLTF,TGTGCCAGCAGTGACGCCCAGATCCTCCCCAACGTCCTGACTTTC
TRBD1,-,TRBJ1-3,TRBV2,CASRGRSPGTAGNTIYF,TGTGCCAGCAGGGGACGGTCACCCGGGACAGCTGGAAACACCATATATTTT
-,-,TRBJ2-6,TRBV5-1,CASSPSGGGANVLTF,TGCGCCAGCAGCCCCTCCGGGGGTGGGGCCAACGTCCTGACTTTC
-,-,TRBJ1-4,TRBV9,CASSTSPRVGEKLFF,TGTGCCAGCAGCACCTCGCCCCGGGTCGGGGAAAAACTGTTTTTT
-,-,TRBJ1-1,TRBV7-9,CASSALGRGAFF,TGTGCCAGCAGCGCCTTAGGCAGGGGAGCTTTCTTT
-,-,TRBJ2-7,TRBV10-3,CAISGDVGYEQYF,TGTGCCATCAGTGGTGACGTTGGCTACGAGCAGTACTTC
-,-,TRBJ2-3,TRBV7-9,CASSFTGLSSDTQYF,TGTGCCAGCAGCTTTACGGGACTCTCCTCAGATACGCAGTATTTT
TRBD2,-,TRBJ2-5,TRBV27,CASSPTQRGGPLRWTQYF,TGTGCCAGCAGTCCCACCCAGCGGGGAGGCCCCCTCAGATGGACCCAGTACTTC
TRBD1,-,TRBJ2-7,TRBV9,CASSSGDRVHHEQYF,TGTGCCAGCAGCTCCGGGGACAGGGTACACCACGAGCAGTACTTC
-,-,TRBJ2-7,TRBV6-6,CASSYTGRGQSLEQYF,TGTGCCAGCAGTTACACCGGGCGGGGGCAATCCCTCGAGCAGTACTTC
TRBD1,-,TRBJ2-3,TRBV5-4,CASSPATGTPTDTQYF,TGTGCCAGCAGCCCCGCGACAGGGACCCCCACAGATACGCAGTATTTT
-,-,TRBJ2-6,TRBV19,CASSRIYSGANVLTF,TGTGCCAGTAGTCGCATCTATTCTGGGGCCAACGTCCTGACTTTC
-,-,TRBJ1-2,TRBV20-1,CSASVPNGYTF,TGCAGTGCTAGCGTTCCTAATGGCTACACCTTC
-,-,TRBJ2-3,TRBV7-3,CASSPDRGGDTQYF,TGTGCCAGCAGCCCGGATAGGGGGGGCGATACGCAGTATTTT
-,-,TRBJ1-1,TRBV30,CAWALGSNTEAFF,TGTGCCTGGGCGCTCGGGTCGAACACTGAAGCTTTCTTT
-,-,TRBJ2-3,TRBV6-1,CASSEGPTDTQYF,TGTGCCAGCAGTGAGGGGCCGACAGATACGCAGTATTTT
-,-,TRBJ2-7,TRBV10-3,CAISDRGAGRYEQYF,TGTGCCATCAGTGATCGCGGGGCTGGGCGCTACGAGCAGTACTTC
TRBD1,-,TRBJ2-1,TRBV2,CASRLGTGAVNEQFF,TGTGCCAGCAGGTTGGGGACAGGGGCGGTCAATGAGCAGTTCTTC
-,-,TRBJ1-1,TRBV7-8,CASSLRGGLNTEAFF,TGTGCCAGCAGCTTAAGGGGCGGTCTGAACACTGAAGCTTTCTTT
-,once,TRBJ1-3,TRBV18,CASSPGQLSGNTIYF,TGTGCCAGCTCACCGGGGCAGCTCTCTGGAAACACCATATATTTT
-,-,TRBJ2-3,TRBV6-6,CASSYDLRDTQYF,TGTGCCAGCAGTTACGATCTGCGAGATACGCAGTATTTT
TRBD1,-,TRBJ2-3,TRBV29-1,CSVEGGQEGNLDTQYF,TGCAGCGTTGAGGGGGGACAGGAGGGGAATTTAGATACGCAGTATTTT
-,few,TRBJ1-2,TRBV7-9,CASSSPDRILLEGYTF,TGTGCCAGCAGCTCGCCCGACAGGATCCTCCTTGAAGGCTACACCTTC
-,-,TRBJ1-6,TRBV9,CASSAPFSGTSPLHF,TGTGCCAGCAGCGCACCGTTTTCGGGAACTTCACCCCTCCACTTT
-,-,TRBJ2-7,TRBV6-1,CASSEPGLSSYEQYF,TGTGCCAGCAGCGAACCGGGACTGTCATCCTACGAGCAGTACTTC
-,few,TRBJ2-1,TRBV7-2,CASSRGGGSSYNEQFF,TGTGCCAGCTCCCGAGGGGGCGGGAGCTCCTACAATGAGCAGTTCTTC
-,medium-sized,TRBJ1-6,TRBV2,CASQWSLNSPLHF,TGTGCCAGCCAATGGAGCCTAAATTCACCCCTCCACTTT
TRBD2,-,TRBJ2-7,TRBV28,CASSFFGTSMYEQYF,TGTGCCAGCAGTTTCTTTGGGACTAGCATGTACGAGCAGTACTTC
-,-,TRBJ2-2,TRBV6-6,CASSYLNRQTGELFF,TGTGCCAGCAGTTACCTTAACCGACAGACCGGGGAGCTGTTTTTT
-,-,TRBJ2-2,TRBV12-5,CASGLVRGPGELFF,TGTGCTAGTGGTTTGGTACGCGGTCCCGGGGAGCTGTTTTTT
-,-,TRBJ1-1,TRBV5-5,CASSSQGGDTEAFF,TGTGCCAGCAGCTCTCAGGGAGGGGACACTGAAGCTTTCTTT
-,-,TRBJ1-1,TRBV7-2,CASSFIPRTEAFF,TGTGCCAGCAGCTTCATCCCGAGAACTGAAGCTTTCTTT
TRBD2,-,TRBJ2-3,TRBV10-3,CAISVQRGGGSTDTQYF,TGTGCCATCAGTGTTCAACGGGGGGGCGGTAGCACAGATACGCAGTATTTT
TRBD2,few,TRBJ2-2,TRBV6-1,CASTFGTRNTGELFF,TGTGCCAGCACTTTTGGGACTAGGAACACCGGGGAGCTGTTTTTT
-,-,TRBJ1-2,TRBV6-5,CASSYSPGYGYTF,TGTGCCAGCAGTTACTCGCCGGGCTATGGCTACACCTTC
-,few,TRBJ1-2,TRBV4-1,CASSQERRQFYGYTF,TGCGCCAGCAGCCAAGAGAGGCGCCAGTTCTATGGCTACACCTTC
TRBD2,-,TRBJ2-5,TRBV7-8,CATPGLAGWDDETQYF,TGTGCCACCCCGGGACTAGCGGGGTGGGATGATGAGACCCAGTACTTC
-,-,TRBJ1-2,TRBV6-4,CASSESGANYGYTF,TGTGCCAGCAGTGAATCGGGAGCTAACTATGGCTACACCTTC
-,-,TRBJ1-3,TRBV30,CAWRKPGGNTIYF,TGTGCCTGGAGAAAGCCAGGCGGAAACACCATATATTTT
-,-,TRBJ2-7,TRBV11-3,CASSRDPSRDEQYF,TGTGCCAGCAGCCGGGACCCCTCGAGGGACGAGCAGTACTTC
-,-,TRBJ2-1,TRBV2,CASSRVRGLYNEQFF,TGTGCCAGCAGTCGTGTGCGGGGCCTCTACAATGAGCAGTTCTTC
TRBD2,-,TRBJ2-3,TRBV15,CATSRDHWGGSTDTQYF,TGTGCCACCAGCAGAGATCATTGGGGGGGAAGCACAGATACGCAGTATTTT
-,-,TRBJ2-7,TRBV11-1,CASSLAFQAYEQYF,TGTGCCAGCAGCTTAGCTTTTCAAGCCTACGAGCAGTACTTC
-,-,TRBJ1-4,TRBV6-6,CASSEGEKLFF,TGTGCCAGCAGTGAGGGGGAAAAACTGTTTTTT
-,few,TRBJ1-5,TRBV19,CASSYGTRGNQPQHF,TGTGCCAGTAGTTACGGGACACGGGGCAATCAGCCCCAGCATTTT
-,once,TRBJ1-1,TRBV19,CASSIGLRLTMNTEAFF,TGTGCCAGTAGTATAGGCTTACGGCTTACCATGAACACTGAAGCTTTCTTT